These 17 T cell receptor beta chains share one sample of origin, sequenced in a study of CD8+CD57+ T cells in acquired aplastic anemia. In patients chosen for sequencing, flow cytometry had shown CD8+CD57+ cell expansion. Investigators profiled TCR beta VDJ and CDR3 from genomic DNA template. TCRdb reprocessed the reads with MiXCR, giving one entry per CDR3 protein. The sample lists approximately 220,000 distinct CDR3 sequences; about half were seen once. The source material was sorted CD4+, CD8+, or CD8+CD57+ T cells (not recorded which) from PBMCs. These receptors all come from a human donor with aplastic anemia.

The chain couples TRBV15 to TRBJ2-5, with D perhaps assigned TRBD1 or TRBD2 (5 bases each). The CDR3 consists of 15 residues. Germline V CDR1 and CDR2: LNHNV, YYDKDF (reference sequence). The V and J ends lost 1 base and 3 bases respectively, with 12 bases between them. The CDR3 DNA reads TGTGCCACCAGCAGAGTCGGGATAGGGGAAGAGACCCAGTACTTC. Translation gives CATSRVGIGEETQYF.

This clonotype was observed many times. CDR3 residues: CASSDRDSPYEQYF. As DNA, the CDR3 is TGTGCCAGTAGTGATAGGGACAGCCCCTACGAGCAGTACTTC. The chain employs TRBV19 and TRBJ2-7; 7 bases align to TRBD1. Germline V gene data show CDR1 as LNHDA and CDR2 as SQIVND (reference sequence). The length of the CDR3 is 14 residues. V gave up 5 bases and J gave up 2 bases; unmatched junction bases: 6.

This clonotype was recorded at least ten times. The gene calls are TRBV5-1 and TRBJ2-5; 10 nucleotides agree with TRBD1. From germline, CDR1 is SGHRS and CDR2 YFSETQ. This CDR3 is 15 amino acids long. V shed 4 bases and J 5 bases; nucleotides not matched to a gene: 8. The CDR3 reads CASSLDRGRVETQYF. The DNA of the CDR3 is TGCGCCAGCAGCCTAGACAGGGGGCGCGTTGAGACCCAGTACTTC.

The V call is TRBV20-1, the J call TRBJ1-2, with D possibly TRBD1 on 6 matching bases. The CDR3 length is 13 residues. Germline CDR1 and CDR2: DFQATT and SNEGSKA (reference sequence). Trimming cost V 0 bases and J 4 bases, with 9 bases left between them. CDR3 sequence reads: CSARDGGGYGYTF. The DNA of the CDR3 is TGCAGTGCTAGAGATGGAGGGGGCTATGGCTACACCTTC.

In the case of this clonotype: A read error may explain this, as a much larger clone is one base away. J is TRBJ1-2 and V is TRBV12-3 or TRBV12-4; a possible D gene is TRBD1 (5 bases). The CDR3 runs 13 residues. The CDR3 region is CTTGGFTDYGYTF. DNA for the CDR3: TGTACCACCGGGGGGTTTACGGACTATGGCTACACCTTC.

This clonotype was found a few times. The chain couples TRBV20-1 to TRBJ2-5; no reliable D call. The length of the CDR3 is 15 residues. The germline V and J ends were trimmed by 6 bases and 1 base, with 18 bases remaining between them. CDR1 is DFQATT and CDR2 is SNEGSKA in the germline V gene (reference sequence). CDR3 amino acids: CSALLWVPTQETQYF. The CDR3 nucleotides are TGCAGTGCACTACTATGGGTCCCAACCCAAGAGACCCAGTACTTC.

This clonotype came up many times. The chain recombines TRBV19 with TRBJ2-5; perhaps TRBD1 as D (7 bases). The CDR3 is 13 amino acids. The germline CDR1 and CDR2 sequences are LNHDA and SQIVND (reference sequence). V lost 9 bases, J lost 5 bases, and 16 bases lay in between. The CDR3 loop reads CASSQQGRETQYF. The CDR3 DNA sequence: TGTGCCAGCAGTCAACAGGGGAGGGAGACCCAGTACTTC. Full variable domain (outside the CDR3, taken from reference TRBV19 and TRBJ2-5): DGGITQSPKYLFRKEGQNVTLSCEQNLNHDAMYWYRQDPGQGLRLIYYSQIVNDFQKGDIAEGYSVSREKKESFPLTVTSAQKNPTAFYLCASSQQGRETQYFGPGTRLLVL.

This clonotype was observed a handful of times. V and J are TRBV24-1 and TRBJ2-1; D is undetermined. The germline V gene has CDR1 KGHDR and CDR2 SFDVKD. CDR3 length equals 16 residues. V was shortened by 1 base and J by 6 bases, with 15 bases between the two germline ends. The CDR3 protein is CATSDFSPINLNEQFF. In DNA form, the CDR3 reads TGTGCCACCAGTGATTTTTCACCCATTAACCTCAATGAGCAGTTCTTC.

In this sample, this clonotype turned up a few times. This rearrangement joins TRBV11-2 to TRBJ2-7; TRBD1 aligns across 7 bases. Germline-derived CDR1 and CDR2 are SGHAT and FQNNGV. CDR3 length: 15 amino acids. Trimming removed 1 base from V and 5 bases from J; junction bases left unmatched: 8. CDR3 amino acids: CASSLGTGTVNEQYF. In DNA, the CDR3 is TGTGCCAGCAGCTTAGGTACCGGGACAGTCAACGAGCAGTACTTC.

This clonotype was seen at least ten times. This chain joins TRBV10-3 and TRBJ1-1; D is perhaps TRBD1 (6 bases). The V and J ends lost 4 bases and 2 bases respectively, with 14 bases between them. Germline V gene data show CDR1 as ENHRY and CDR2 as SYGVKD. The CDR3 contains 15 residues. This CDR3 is CAISGGTSGNTEAFF. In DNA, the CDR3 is TGTGCCATCAGTGGAGGGACATCCGGAAACACTGAAGCTTTCTTT.

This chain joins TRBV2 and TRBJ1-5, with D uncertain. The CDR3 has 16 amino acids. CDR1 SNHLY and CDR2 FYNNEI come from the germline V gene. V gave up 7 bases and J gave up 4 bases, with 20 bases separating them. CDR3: CASKRQVAGDNQPQHF. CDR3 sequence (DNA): TGTGCCAGCAAGCGTCAGGTGGCGGGAGATAATCAGCCCCAGCATTTT.

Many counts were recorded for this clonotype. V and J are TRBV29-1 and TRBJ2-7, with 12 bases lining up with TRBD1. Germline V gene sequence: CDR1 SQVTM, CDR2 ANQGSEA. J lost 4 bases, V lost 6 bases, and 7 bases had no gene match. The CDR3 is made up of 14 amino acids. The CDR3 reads CSVVRDRGPYEQYF. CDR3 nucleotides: TGCAGCGTCGTCCGGGACAGGGGGCCTTACGAGCAGTACTTC.

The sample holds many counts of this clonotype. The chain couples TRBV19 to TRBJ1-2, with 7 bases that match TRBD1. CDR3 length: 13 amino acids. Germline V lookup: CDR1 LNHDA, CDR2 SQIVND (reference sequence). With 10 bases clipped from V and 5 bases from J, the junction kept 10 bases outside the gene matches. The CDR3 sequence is CATRDGTAYGYTF. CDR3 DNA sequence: TGTGCCACCAGGGACGGGACAGCATATGGCTACACCTTC.

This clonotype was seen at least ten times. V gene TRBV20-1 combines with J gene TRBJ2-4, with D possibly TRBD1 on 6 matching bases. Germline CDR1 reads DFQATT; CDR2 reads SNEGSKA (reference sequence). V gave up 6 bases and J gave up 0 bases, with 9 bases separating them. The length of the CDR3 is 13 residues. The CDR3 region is CSAEDRAKNIQYF. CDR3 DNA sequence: TGCAGTGCAGAGGACAGAGCCAAAAACATTCAGTACTTC.

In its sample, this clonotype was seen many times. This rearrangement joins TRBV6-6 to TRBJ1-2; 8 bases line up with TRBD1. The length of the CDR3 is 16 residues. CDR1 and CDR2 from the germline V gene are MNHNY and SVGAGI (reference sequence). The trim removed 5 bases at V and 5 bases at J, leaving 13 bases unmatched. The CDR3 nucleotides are TGTGCCAGCAGTACGACCGAATTCTGGACAGGGTATGGCTACACCTTC. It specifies CASSTTEFWTGYGYTF.

CDR3 bases: TGCGCCAGCAGCCCCCAAGGGCCAACCGTCTACAATGAGCAGTTCTTC. Translating it yields CASSPQGPTVYNEQFF. The chain combines TRBV5-1 with TRBJ2-1; D unresolved. V shed 4 bases and J shed 3 bases, with 17 bases lying between them. CDR1 and CDR2 (germline): SGHRS, YFSETQ. The CDR3 has 16 amino acids.

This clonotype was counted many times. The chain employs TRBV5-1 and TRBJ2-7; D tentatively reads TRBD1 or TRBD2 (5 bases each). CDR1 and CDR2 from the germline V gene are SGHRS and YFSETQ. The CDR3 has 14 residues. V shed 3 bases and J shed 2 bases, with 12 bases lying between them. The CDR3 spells CASSSYRDAYEQYF. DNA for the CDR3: TGCGCCAGCAGCTCCTACCGGGACGCCTACGAGCAGTACTTC.